Listed here are 28 T cell receptor beta chains from one sample, sequenced in a study of blood T cells in healthy people across ages. Then a second PCR, running about 7 to 11 cycles, was carried out with a sample-barcoded 5' primer and a J-beta primer mix. TCRdb re-called the 5' RACE reads through MiXCR, storing one row per CDR3 protein. The data contain 1.5 million to 2 million distinct CDR3 sequences, 28% of them seen just once; the ten biggest clones take up about 8%. Sample: blood. The receptors originated from a woman in her 30s in good health.

This clonotype was seen only a few times. The chain carries TRBV7-9 and TRBJ2-5, with a tentative D call TRBD2 (6 bases). The length of the CDR3 is 15 residues. Germline V gene data show CDR1 as SEHNR and CDR2 as FQNEAQ (reference sequence). Trimming cost V 5 bases and J 2 bases, with 15 bases left between them. CDR3 coding DNA: TGTGCCAGCAGCCTAACTCTAGCGAAGCAAGAGACCCAGTACTTC. This gives the protein CASSLTLAKQETQYF.

This clonotype was counted between two and nine times. The chain joins TRBV6-2 or TRBV6-3 to TRBJ1-5, with 7 bases fitting TRBD1. V shed 0 bases, J shed 9 bases, and the junction held 5 bases outside the gene matches. Germline V lookup: CDR1 MNHEY, CDR2 SVGEGT. CDR3 length equals 14 residues. As DNA, the CDR3 is TGTGCCAGCAGTTACTCGATACAGGGGTGGCCCCAGCATTTT. This encodes CASSYSIQGWPQHF.

This clonotype was recorded once. The chain is built from TRBV20-1 and TRBJ2-3; 10 nucleotides align to TRBD2. V trimming: 3 bases; J trimming: 2 bases; junction bases outside the gene matches: 5. Germline V gene data show CDR1 as DFQATT and CDR2 as SNEGSKA (reference sequence). The CDR3 consists of 15 residues. CDR3 sequence: CSARLLAGITDTQYF. Here the CDR3 DNA reads TGCAGTGCTAGGCTACTAGCGGGAATCACAGATACGCAGTATTTT.

Only a few counts were recorded for this clonotype. The chain is built from TRBV3-1 and TRBJ2-1; 11 bases agree with TRBD2. The CDR3 loop spans 18 amino acids. After removal of 3 bases from V and 8 bases from J, the junction contained 15 bases not matched to a gene. Per the germline V gene, CDR1 is LGHDT and CDR2 is YNNKEL (reference sequence). The CDR3 region has the DNA TGTGCCAGCAGCCAGGGTTTATTAGCGGGAGGGCCGGGCGATGAGCAGTTCTTC. Translating it yields CASSQGLLAGGPGDEQFF.

This clonotype was seen at least ten times. The chain couples TRBV12-3 or TRBV12-4 to TRBJ2-3, with 7 positions matching TRBD2. This CDR3 region has 14 residues. J was trimmed by 3 bases and V by 3 bases; bases with no gene match: 3. The DNA of the CDR3 is TGTGCCAGCAGTTTTGCGGGAGTGACAGATACGCAGTATTTT. Translation: CASSFAGVTDTQYF.

The V gene is TRBV3-1, the J gene TRBJ2-5; 9 bases align to TRBD2. After removal of 4 bases from V and 5 bases from J, the junction contained 5 bases not matched to a gene. CDR3 length: 14 residues. Germline V gene lookup returns CDR1 LGHDT and CDR2 YNNKEL (reference sequence). CDR3 sequence reads: CASSRASGVETQYF. The DNA for the CDR3 is TGTGCCAGCAGCCGTGCTAGCGGGGTGGAGACCCAGTACTTC.

To note about this clonotype: This may be a read error: a much more frequent sequence differs by one nucleotide. The CDR3 sequence: CASTKGQGGYEQYF. The CDR3 coding sequence is TGTGCCAGCACCAAGGGACAGGGTGGGTACGAGCAGTACTTC. The chain carries TRBV6-5 and TRBJ2-7, with 9 bases identical to TRBD1. CDR3 size: 14 residues. Per germline, CDR1 MNHEY and CDR2 SVGAGI. The trim removed 7 bases at V and 4 bases at J, leaving 8 bases unmatched.

The V call is TRBV15, the J call TRBJ1-1, with D perhaps matching TRBD1 (5 bases). The CDR3 sequence is 14 residues long. V lost 1 base and J 0 bases, leaving 6 bases between the germline ends. The germline V gene has CDR1 LNHNV and CDR2 YYDKDF (reference sequence). The CDR3 spells CATSRGQLNTEAFF. The DNA for the CDR3 is TGTGCCACCAGCAGAGGACAGTTGAACACTGAAGCTTTCTTT.

Ten or more counts support this clonotype. The chain links TRBV7-8 to TRBJ2-5, with 11 bases that match TRBD2. Germline trimming cut 1 base from V and 5 bases from J; bases unmatched to any gene: 9. The V gene's germline CDR1 is SGHVS and CDR2 FQNEAQ. The CDR3 consists of 17 residues. The CDR3 here is CASSLVSSGRARETQYF. The CDR3 DNA sequence: TGTGCCAGCAGCTTAGTTAGTAGCGGGAGGGCCAGGGAGACCCAGTACTTC.

This clonotype has a handful of counts. The genes are TRBV6-4 and TRBJ2-1; 11 positions match TRBD2. CDR3 length: 15 residues. The trim removed 2 bases at V and 7 bases at J, leaving 4 bases unmatched. The germline V gene encodes CDR1 MRHNA and CDR2 SNTAGT. This CDR3 reads CASSDRLAGRNEQFF. The CDR3 coding sequence is TGTGCCAGCAGTGACAGACTAGCGGGGAGAAATGAGCAGTTCTTC.

The genes are TRBV4-1 and TRBJ1-1; D not resolved. Trimming left V 1 base short and J 7 bases short, with 13 bases between. Germline V gene lookup returns CDR1 MGHRA and CDR2 YSYEKL. CDR3 length: 14 residues. CDR3 in DNA: TGCGCCAGCAGCCAAGTAGCCGGAGACGATGAAGCTTTCTTT. Its protein product is CASSQVAGDDEAFF.

V gene TRBV5-4 combines with J gene TRBJ2-3; TRBD2 aligns across 7 bases. CDR3 length equals 17 residues. Germline CDR1 SGHNT, CDR2 YYREEE (reference sequence). The ends lost 0 bases at V and 2 bases at J; junction bases unmatched: 9. This chain's CDR3 is CASSLASSGVFTDTQYF. CDR3 coding DNA: TGTGCCAGCAGCTTGGCATCTAGCGGAGTTTTCACAGATACGCAGTATTTT.

Details on this clonotype: This likely traces to a read error, being one base from a far larger clone. The chain is built from TRBV3-1 and TRBJ2-7, with D possibly being TRBD2 (5 bases). CDR3 length: 15 residues. Per germline, CDR1 LGHDT and CDR2 YNNKEL (reference sequence). The CDR3 here is CTSSQDRGSSYEQYF. CDR3 bases: TGTACCAGCAGCCAAGATCGTGGGAGCTCCTACGAGCAGTACTTC.

This clonotype was observed at least ten times. The chain recombines TRBV10-3 with TRBJ1-2; D may be TRBD1 (5 bases). The CDR3 consists of 13 residues. V gave up 6 bases and J gave up 4 bases, with 12 bases separating them. Germline-derived CDR1 and CDR2 are ENHRY and SYGVKD. CDR3 sequence: CAISKGPGYGYTF. The CDR3 DNA reads as TGTGCCATCAGCAAGGGACCGGGCTATGGCTACACCTTC.

This clonotype was counted between two and nine times. CDR3 nucleotide sequence: TGTGCCACCAGTGAGACGTTCGGACAGGGGGCAGGCTCTGGGGCCAACGTCCTGACTTTC. Translating it yields CATSETFGQGAGSGANVLTF. The chain employs TRBV24-1 and TRBJ2-6, with TRBD1 identical over 11 bases. CDR3 length: 20 amino acids. V dropped 4 bases and J dropped 0; count of bases not matched to a gene: 10. CDR1 KGHDR and CDR2 SFDVKD come from the germline V gene.

The rearrangement joins TRBV5-1 to TRBJ2-1, with 10 bases fitting TRBD1. This CDR3 is 15 amino acids long. Germline V gene lookup returns CDR1 SGHRS and CDR2 YFSETQ. The trim removed 4 bases at V and 8 bases at J, leaving 9 bases unmatched. DNA of the CDR3: TGCGCCAGCAGCCCTGGACAGGGGGTCGGTCATGAGCAGTTCTTC. It codes for CASSPGQGVGHEQFF.

At least ten counts were recorded for this clonotype. V is TRBV29-1 and J is TRBJ2-5, with D possibly called TRBD1 or TRBD2 (5 bases each). This CDR3 region has 13 residues. Germline CDR1 and CDR2: SQVTM and ANQGSEA. V lost 7 bases and J 4 bases, leaving 16 bases between the germline ends. The CDR3 bases are TGCAGCGGGCTATGGGGGTCTCGAGAGACCCAGTACTTC. Translating gives CSGLWGSRETQYF.

There are a few counts of this clonotype. The CDR3 here is CASSLSQPGGGAHEQFF. As DNA, the CDR3 is TGTGCCAGCTCCCTCTCCCAGCCTGGCGGGGGGGCCCATGAGCAGTTCTTC. V usage is TRBV18 and J usage is TRBJ2-1, with 9 nucleotides matching TRBD2. The CDR3 has 17 residues. V was clipped by 6 bases and J by 8 bases; unmatched bases: 17. Germline V gene sequence: CDR1 KGHSH, CDR2 LQKENI.

The V call is TRBV10-3, the J call TRBJ1-5, with D maybe TRBD1 (6 bases). V dropped 5 bases and J dropped 7 bases, with 12 bases sitting between them. CDR1 and CDR2 (germline): ENHRY, SYGVKD. This CDR3 contains 13 residues. The CDR3 DNA sequence: TGTGCCATCAGTCTACAGGGCGGGCAGCCCCAGCATTTT. Encoded protein: CAISLQGGQPQHF.

V and J are TRBV5-4 and TRBJ2-1, with TRBD2 matching 9 bases. The CDR3 covers 16 residues. The germline V gene has CDR1 SGHNT and CDR2 YYREEE (reference sequence). After removal of 0 bases from V and 10 bases from J, the junction contained 11 bases not matched to a gene. CDR3 nucleotide sequence: TGTGCCAGCAGCTTGGGTACGGCGGGAGGGCCGTGGGAGCAGTTCTTC. Translation: CASSLGTAGGPWEQFF.

Comments on this clonotype: At one boundary the junction diverges from the germline segment, which might be a read error. J is TRBJ2-1 and V is TRBV6-6; D might be TRBD1 (6 bases). CDR3 length: 14 amino acids. Germline loops: CDR1 MNHNY, CDR2 SVGAGI (reference sequence). CDR3 sequence: CASRYSRGYNEQFF. CDR3 nucleotide sequence: TGTGCCAGCAGGTACTCGAGGGGGTACAATGAGCAGTTCTTC.

The chain has TRBV4-1 and TRBJ2-1; the match to TRBD2 covers 11 bases. Germline CDR1 reads MGHRA; CDR2 reads YSYEKL. The CDR3 has 17 residues. V was pared by 0 bases and J by 4 bases, with 5 bases of the junction left unmatched. The DNA of the CDR3 is TGCGCCAGCAGCCAAGACATTACTAGCGGGGGATACAATGAGCAGTTCTTC. As protein: CASSQDITSGGYNEQFF.

The V call is TRBV3-1, the J call TRBJ2-1, with TRBD2 matching over 7 bases. Germline values: CDR1 LGHDT, CDR2 YNNKEL (reference sequence). The CDR3 totals 16 residues. V was clipped by 3 bases and J by 2 bases; unmatched bases: 7. The CDR3 reads CASSHRTLAAYNEQFF. The DNA of the CDR3 is TGTGCCAGCAGCCACAGGACCCTAGCGGCCTACAATGAGCAGTTCTTC.

This clonotype appeared a few times. The V and J genes are TRBV5-4 and TRBJ1-6; TRBD1 agrees at 7 bases. This CDR3 comprises 16 residues. The V and J ends lost 2 bases and 8 bases, in that order; junction bases with no gene match: 10. Germline V gene data show CDR1 as SGHNT and CDR2 as YYREEE (reference sequence). The CDR3 sequence: CASSFSGQVAHSPLHF. In DNA, the CDR3 is TGTGCCAGCAGCTTTTCCGGACAGGTCGCTCATTCACCCCTCCACTTT.

The V and J genes are TRBV4-1 and TRBJ2-1; D gene uncertain. CDR1 is MGHRA, CDR2 YSYEKL, per germline. With 3 bases removed from V and 10 bases from J, the gap between germline ends came to 22 bases. The length of the CDR3 is 16 residues. The CDR3 loop reads CASSHVRRLGGREQFF. The CDR3 coding sequence is TGCGCCAGCAGCCACGTTAGAAGGCTAGGTGGGCGCGAGCAGTTCTTC.

This clonotype was detected only a few times. This chain joins TRBV6-5 and TRBJ2-7; D call uncertain. Germline-derived CDR1 and CDR2 are MNHEY and SVGAGI. Between the trimmed V and J ends, which lost 7 bases and 5 bases, there was a span of 15 bases. The CDR3 covers 13 residues. CDR3 sequence: CASTARLGNEQYF. CDR3 nucleotide sequence: TGTGCCAGCACTGCTCGTCTCGGTAACGAGCAGTACTTC.

Many counts were recorded for this clonotype. The V call is TRBV12-3 or TRBV12-4, the J call TRBJ2-7, with 7 bases fitting TRBD1. The CDR3 consists of 13 residues. V lost 5 bases to trimming and J lost 3 bases; unmatched junction nucleotides: 4. CDR3 protein: CASSPRTGYEQYF. In nucleotides, the CDR3 is TGTGCCAGCAGTCCCCGGACAGGCTACGAGCAGTACTTC.

Of note for this clonotype: A read error may be the cause here, since a much bigger clone is one base away. The chain has TRBV6-2 or TRBV6-3 and TRBJ2-5; weak D call: TRBD2 (6 bases). This CDR3 is 9 amino acids long. Germline V gene data show CDR1 as MNHEY and CDR2 as SVGEGT. CDR3 amino acids: CASGGTLYF. The CDR3 DNA sequence: TGTGCCAGCGGGGGGACCCTGTACTTC.